These T cell receptor beta chains were read from a single sample in a study of blood T cell repertoires in COVID-19. Sequencing was performed with immunoSEQ multiplex PCR; in TCRdb, only in-frame clones are kept and a portion is missing. The profile shows about 100,000 clones, 85% of them singletons. The sequencing sample was made of peripheral blood. These receptors were taken from a man in his 60s with acute or convalescent COVID-19. Each CDR3 is given with its conserved first and last residue. D genes are given only for firm matches. Clone size appears in some rows only: once, few, many, or a class for an expanded clone.

V	D	J	size	CDR3	DNA
TRBV5-1	NA	TRBJ1-1	NA	CASSLRTRNTEAFF	TGCGCCAGCAGCTTGCGGACAAGGAACACTGAAGCTTTCTTT
TRBV18	NA	TRBJ2-7	NA	CASSPGTGYEQYF	TGTGCCAGCTCACCCGGGACTGGCTACGAGCAGTACTTC
TRBV7-8	TRBD2	TRBJ2-5	NA	CASSLGDGGSETQYF	TGTGCCAGCAGCTTAGGGGACGGCGGGAGCGAGACCCAGTACTTC
TRBV6-2/TRBV6-3	NA	TRBJ1-4	NA	CASSYRRDEKLFF	TGTGCCAGCAGTTATAGGAGGGATGAAAAACTGTTTTTT
TRBV9	TRBD1	TRBJ2-7	NA	CASSVRDRPYEQYF	TGTGCCAGCAGCGTCCGGGACAGGCCCTACGAGCAGTACTTC
TRBV9	NA	TRBJ1-1	NA	CASSVGGLTEAFF	TGTGCCAGCAGCGTAGGAGGCCTCACTGAAGCTTTCTTT
TRBV5-1	TRBD1	TRBJ1-2	NA	CASSPGQGRGYGYTF	TGCGCCAGCAGCCCCGGACAGGGAAGAGGCTATGGCTACACCTTC
TRBV30	NA	TRBJ1-5	few	CAWSVIGRGEPQHF	TGTGCCTGGAGTGTAATCGGCAGGGGTGAGCCCCAGCATTTT
TRBV6-2/TRBV6-3	TRBD1	TRBJ2-7	NA	CASSNSGQAYEQYF	TGTGCCAGCAGTAACTCGGGACAGGCCTACGAGCAGTACTTC
TRBV19	TRBD2	TRBJ2-3	NA	CASSFPAGGLLDTQYF	TGTGCCAGTAGTTTCCCAGCGGGAGGTTTATTAGATACGCAGTATTTT
TRBV5-1	TRBD2	TRBJ2-7	NA	CASSPRLASGSYEQYF	TGCGCCAGCAGCCCGCGCTTGGCTAGCGGATCCTACGAGCAGTACTTC
TRBV19	NA	TRBJ1-2	NA	CASSVQGPYGYTF	TGTGCCAGTAGTGTACAGGGCCCCTATGGCTACACCTTC
TRBV5-8	NA	TRBJ2-3	once	CASSSRVDTQYF	TGTGCCAGCAGCTCCAGGGTAGATACGCAGTATTTT
TRBV5-6	NA	TRBJ2-3	NA	CASSLKHSSPSTDTQYF	TGTGCCAGCAGCCTTAAACACAGTTCACCTAGCACAGATACGCAGTATTTT
TRBV7-2	NA	TRBJ2-1	NA	CASSLRSRAPTSSYNEQFF	TGTGCCAGCAGCTTAAGATCCCGAGCCCCTACGAGCTCCTACAATGAGCAGTTCTTC
TRBV11-2	TRBD1	TRBJ1-2	few	CASSLEFPGQSSFRGYGYTF	TGTGCCAGCAGCTTAGAGTTTCCGGGACAGAGCTCCTTTCGTGGCTATGGCTACACCTTC
TRBV6-4	TRBD2	TRBJ2-2	NA	CASSALAGVSNTGELFF	TGTGCCAGCAGCGCTCTAGCGGGAGTTAGTAACACCGGGGAGCTGTTTTTT
TRBV29-1	NA	TRBJ2-1	NA	CSGERVGEQFF	TGCAGCGGTGAGAGGGTAGGCGAGCAGTTCTTC
TRBV5-1	TRBD2	TRBJ2-5	NA	CASRLTSGGPSGETQYF	TGCGCCAGCAGACTTACTAGCGGGGGACCCAGTGGGGAGACCCAGTACTTC
TRBV16	NA	TRBJ2-1	NA	CASSQGRGSGEQFF	TGTGCCAGCAGCCAGGGCCGAGGGAGCGGTGAGCAGTTCTTC